Detailed here is one T cell receptor beta chain. Its antigen is unidentified. These data belong to a study of chemoradiotherapy in HPV16-positive cancers. TCRdb's table, derived via immunoSEQ multiplex PCR, lists solely in-frame clones and lacks some. The repertoire holds about 2,700 clones, with approximately 77% as singletons. General observations from the study: Functional assays defining HPV-specific T cells used only two HPV16-positive patients.

After removal of 7 bases from V and 1 base from J, the junction contained 7 bases not matched to a gene. Germline assignment: CDR1 MDHEN and CDR2 SYDVKM. This CDR3 is 15 amino acids long. The rearrangement links TRBV28 to TRBJ2-3; the match to TRBD1 covers 8 bases. The TCR comes from a human donor with HPV-associated anogenital cancer. The specimen was obtained from a patient who underwent chemoradiotherapy. This chain's CDR3 is CASTTGGGGTDTQYF. CDR3 sequence (DNA): TGTGCCAGCACCACAGGGGGAGGAGGCACAGATACGCAGTATTTT.